This T cell receptor (beta chain) stems from a study of cytomegalovirus exposure and HLA in healthy donors. Primers: 60 Vbeta forward and 13 Jbeta reverse. Sequencing was performed with immunoSEQ multiplex PCR; in TCRdb, only in-frame clones are kept and a portion is missing. This sample has about 100,000 clones; more than 75% occur once, and the top ten carry 5% to 6%. This clone was counted once. Trimming shortened V by 4 bases and J by 0 bases, and 4 bases separated the two germline ends. The germline CDR1 and CDR2 sequences are MDHEN and SYDVKM. CDR3 length: 12 residues. The clonotype comes from a woman aged 18-29 years in good health and CMV-seropositive. Source material: PBMCs. The V and J genes are TRBV28 and TRBJ2-7; D is unclear. The CDR3 nucleotides read TGTGCCAGCAGTTCGAGCTCCTACGAGCAGTACTTC. Protein sequence: CASSSSSYEQYF. Variable domain in full (rest from reference TRBV28 and TRBJ2-7): DVKVTQSSRYLVKRTGEKVFLECVQDMDHENMFWYRQDPGLGLRLIYFSYDVKMKEKGDIPEGYSVSREKKERFSLILESASTNQTSMYLCASSSSSYEQYFGPGTRLTVT.